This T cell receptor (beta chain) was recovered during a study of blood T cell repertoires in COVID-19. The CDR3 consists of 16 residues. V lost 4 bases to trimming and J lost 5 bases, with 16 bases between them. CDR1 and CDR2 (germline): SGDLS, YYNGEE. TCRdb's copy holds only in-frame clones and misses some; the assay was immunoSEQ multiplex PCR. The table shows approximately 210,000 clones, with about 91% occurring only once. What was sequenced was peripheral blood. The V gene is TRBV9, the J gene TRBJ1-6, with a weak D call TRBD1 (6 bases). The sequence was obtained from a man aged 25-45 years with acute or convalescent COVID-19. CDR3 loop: CASSLKQGQDNSPLHF. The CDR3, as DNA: TGTGCCAGCAGCCTGAAGCAGGGGCAAGATAATTCACCCCTCCACTTT.